This T cell receptor (beta chain) was sequenced in a study of blood T cell repertoires in COVID-19. The wider study: The study drew acute and convalescent COVID-19 samples from the United States, Italy and Spain. Sample material is recorded as cDNA or gDNA derived from T cells, B-cell-depleted T cells, or PBMCs.

V was shortened by 3 bases and J by 8 bases, with 16 bases between the two germline ends. This CDR3 spans 14 amino acids. Looked up from germline, CDR1 is MNHEY and CDR2 is SMNVEV (reference sequence). Under the authors' procedure: For nucleated cells, counts were estimated from reference gene primer amplification. Profiling relied on immunoSEQ multiplex PCR, and the TCRdb table lists in-frame clones only, not all of them. Clonal size and the V and J genes are those of that table, whereas D and trimming came from the DNA. The sample includes around 620,000 clones, 90% of them seen just once. The sequence was collected from a woman aged 18-30 years with acute or convalescent COVID-19. The V call is TRBV27, the J call TRBJ1-2, with D maybe TRBD1 (6 bases). The sequencing input was peripheral blood. The CDR3 is CASSFPGAEGGYTF. DNA of the CDR3: TGTGCCAGCAGTTTCCCAGGGGCTGAAGGCGGCTACACCTTC.